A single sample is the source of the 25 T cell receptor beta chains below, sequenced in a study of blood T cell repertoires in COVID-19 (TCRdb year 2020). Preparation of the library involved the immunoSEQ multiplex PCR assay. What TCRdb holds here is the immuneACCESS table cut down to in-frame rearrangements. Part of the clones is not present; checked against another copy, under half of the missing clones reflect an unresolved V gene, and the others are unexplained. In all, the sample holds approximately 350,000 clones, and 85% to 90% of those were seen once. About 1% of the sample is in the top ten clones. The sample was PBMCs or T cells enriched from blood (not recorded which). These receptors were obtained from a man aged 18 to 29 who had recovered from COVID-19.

CDR3 sequence: CASSPRLAGGKDTDTQYF. The DNA of the CDR3 is TGTGCCAGCAGCCCACGACTAGCGGGAGGGAAAGACACAGATACGCAGTATTTT. The chain joins TRBV7-9 to TRBJ2-3; 14 bases are shared with TRBD2. Germline CDR1 and CDR2: SEHNR and FQNEAQ (reference sequence). The CDR3 sequence is 18 residues long. J gave up 2 bases and V 5 bases, and 9 bases lay outside the gene matches.

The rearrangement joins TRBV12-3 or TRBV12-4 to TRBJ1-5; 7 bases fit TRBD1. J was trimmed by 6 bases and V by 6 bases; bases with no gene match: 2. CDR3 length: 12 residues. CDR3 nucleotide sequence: TGTGCCAGCAGCAACAGGGGTCAGCCCCAGCATTTT. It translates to CASSNRGQPQHF.

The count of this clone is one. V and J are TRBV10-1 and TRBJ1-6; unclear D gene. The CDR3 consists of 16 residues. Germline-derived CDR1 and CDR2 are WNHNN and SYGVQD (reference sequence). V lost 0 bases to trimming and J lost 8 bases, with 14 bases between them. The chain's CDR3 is CASSESTRGGYSPLHF. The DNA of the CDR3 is TGCGCCAGCAGTGAGTCAACGCGAGGTGGATATTCACCCCTCCACTTT.

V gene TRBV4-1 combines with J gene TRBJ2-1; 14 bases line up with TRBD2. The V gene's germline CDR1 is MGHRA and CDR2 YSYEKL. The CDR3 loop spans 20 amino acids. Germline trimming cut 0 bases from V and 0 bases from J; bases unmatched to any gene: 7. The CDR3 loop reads CASSQDPGLAGASSYNEQFF. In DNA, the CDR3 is TGCGCCAGCAGCCAAGATCCGGGACTAGCGGGGGCGAGCTCCTACAATGAGCAGTTCTTC.

Here the CDR3 reads CAIKGNSLNTEAFF. For the CDR3, the DNA is TGTGCCATCAAGGGGAACAGTCTAAACACTGAAGCTTTCTTT. The V and J genes are TRBV10-3 and TRBJ1-1; possibly TRBD1 for D (5 bases). Trimming removed 7 bases from V and 2 bases from J, with 14 bases in between. The CDR3 contains 14 residues. The germline V gene has CDR1 ENHRY and CDR2 SYGVKD.

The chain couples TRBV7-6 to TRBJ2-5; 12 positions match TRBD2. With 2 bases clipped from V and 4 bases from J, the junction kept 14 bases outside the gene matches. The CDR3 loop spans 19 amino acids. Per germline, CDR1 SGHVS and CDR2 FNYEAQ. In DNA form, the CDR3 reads TGTGCCAGCAGCTTACCCCGACTAGCGGGAGTTCCCCGCCCAGAGACCCAGTACTTC. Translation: CASSLPRLAGVPRPETQYF. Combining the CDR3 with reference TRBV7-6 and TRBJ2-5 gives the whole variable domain GAGVSQSPRYKVTKRGQDVALRCDPISGHVSLYWYRQALGQGPEFLTYFNYEAQQDKSGLPNDRFSAERPEGSISTLTIQRTEQRDSAMYRCASSLPRLAGVPRPETQYFGPGTRLLVL.

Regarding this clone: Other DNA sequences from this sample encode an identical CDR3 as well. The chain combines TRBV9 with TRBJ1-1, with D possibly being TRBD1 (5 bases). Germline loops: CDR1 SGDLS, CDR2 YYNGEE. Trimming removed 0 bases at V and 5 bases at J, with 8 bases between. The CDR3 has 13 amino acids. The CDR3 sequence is CASSVARGTEAFF. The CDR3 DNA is TGTGCCAGCAGCGTAGCTAGGGGAACTGAAGCTTTCTTT.

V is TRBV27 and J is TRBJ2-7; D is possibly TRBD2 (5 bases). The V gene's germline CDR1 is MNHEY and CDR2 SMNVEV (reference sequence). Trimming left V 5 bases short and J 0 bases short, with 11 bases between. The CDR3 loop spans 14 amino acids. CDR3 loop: CASSTRDTSYEQYF. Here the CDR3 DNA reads TGTGCCAGCAGTACCCGGGATACCTCCTACGAGCAGTACTTC.

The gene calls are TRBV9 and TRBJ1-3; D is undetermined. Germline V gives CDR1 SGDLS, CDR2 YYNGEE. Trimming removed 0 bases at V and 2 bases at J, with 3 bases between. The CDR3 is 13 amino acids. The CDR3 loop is CASSVDTGNTIYF. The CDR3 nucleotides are TGTGCCAGCAGCGTAGACACTGGAAACACCATATATTTT.

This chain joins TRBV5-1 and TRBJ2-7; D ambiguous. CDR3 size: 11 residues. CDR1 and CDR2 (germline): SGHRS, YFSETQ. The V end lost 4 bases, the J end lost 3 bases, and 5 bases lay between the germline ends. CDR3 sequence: CASSPGYEQYF. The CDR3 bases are TGCGCCAGCAGCCCCGGCTACGAGCAGTACTTC.

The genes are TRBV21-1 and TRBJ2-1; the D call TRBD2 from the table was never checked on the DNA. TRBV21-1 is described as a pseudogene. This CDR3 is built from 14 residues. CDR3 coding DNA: TGTGCCAGCAGCAAACGGGCTAGCGGGGGAGGAACGTTCTTC. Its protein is CASSKRASGGGTFF.

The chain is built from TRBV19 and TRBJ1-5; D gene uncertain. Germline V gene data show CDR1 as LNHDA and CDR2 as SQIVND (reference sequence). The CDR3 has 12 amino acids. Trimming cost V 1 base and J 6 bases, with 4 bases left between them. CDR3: CASSIGAQPQHF. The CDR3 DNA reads TGTGCCAGTAGTATAGGCGCTCAGCCCCAGCATTTT.

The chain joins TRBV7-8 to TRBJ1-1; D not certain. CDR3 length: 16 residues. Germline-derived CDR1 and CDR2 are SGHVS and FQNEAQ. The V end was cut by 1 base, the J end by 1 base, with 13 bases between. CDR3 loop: CASSLVEAERNTEAFF. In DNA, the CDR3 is TGTGCCAGCAGCTTAGTGGAGGCGGAAAGGAACACTGAAGCTTTCTTT.

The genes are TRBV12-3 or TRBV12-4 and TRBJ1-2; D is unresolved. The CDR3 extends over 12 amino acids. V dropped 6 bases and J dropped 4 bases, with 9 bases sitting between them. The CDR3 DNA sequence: TGTGCCAGCAGCCGGACTAGCTATGGCTACACCTTC. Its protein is CASSRTSYGYTF.

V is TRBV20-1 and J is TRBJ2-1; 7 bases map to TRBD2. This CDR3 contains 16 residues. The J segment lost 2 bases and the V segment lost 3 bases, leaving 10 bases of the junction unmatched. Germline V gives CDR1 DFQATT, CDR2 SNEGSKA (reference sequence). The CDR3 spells CSASGAGGSTYNEQFF. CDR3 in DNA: TGCAGTGCTAGTGGGGCCGGGGGGTCAACCTACAATGAGCAGTTCTTC.

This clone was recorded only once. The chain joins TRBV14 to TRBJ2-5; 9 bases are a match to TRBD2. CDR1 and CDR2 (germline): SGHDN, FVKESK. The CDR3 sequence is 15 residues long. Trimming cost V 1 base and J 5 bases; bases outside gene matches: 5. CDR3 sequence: CASSQAGLATETQYF. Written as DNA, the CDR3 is TGTGCCAGCAGCCAAGCCGGACTAGCGACGGAGACCCAGTACTTC.

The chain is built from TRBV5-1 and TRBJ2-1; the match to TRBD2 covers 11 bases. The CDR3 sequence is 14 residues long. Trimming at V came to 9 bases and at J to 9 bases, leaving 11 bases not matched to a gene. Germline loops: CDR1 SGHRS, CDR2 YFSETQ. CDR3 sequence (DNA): TGCGCCACCTCCCTGGGGACTAGCGGCCTTGAGCAGTTCTTC. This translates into CATSLGTSGLEQFF.

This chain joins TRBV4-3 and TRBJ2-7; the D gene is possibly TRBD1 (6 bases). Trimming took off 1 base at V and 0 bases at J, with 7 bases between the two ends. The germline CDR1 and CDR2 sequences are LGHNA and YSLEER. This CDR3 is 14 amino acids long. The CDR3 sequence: CASSQGRGSYEQYF. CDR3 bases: TGCGCCAGCAGCCAAGGCAGGGGCTCCTACGAGCAGTACTTC.

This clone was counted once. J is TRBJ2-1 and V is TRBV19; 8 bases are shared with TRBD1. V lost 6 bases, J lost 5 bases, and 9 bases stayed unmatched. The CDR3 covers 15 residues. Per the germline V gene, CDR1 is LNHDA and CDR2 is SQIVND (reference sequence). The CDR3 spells CASSTGQGENNEQFF. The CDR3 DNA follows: TGTGCCAGTAGCACCGGACAGGGCGAAAACAATGAGCAGTTCTTC.

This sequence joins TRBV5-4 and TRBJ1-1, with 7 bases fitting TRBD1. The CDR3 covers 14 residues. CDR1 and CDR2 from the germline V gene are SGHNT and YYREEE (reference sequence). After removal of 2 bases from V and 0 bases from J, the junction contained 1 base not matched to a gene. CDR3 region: CASSLQGMNTEAFF. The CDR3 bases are TGTGCCAGCAGCTTACAGGGGATGAACACTGAAGCTTTCTTT.

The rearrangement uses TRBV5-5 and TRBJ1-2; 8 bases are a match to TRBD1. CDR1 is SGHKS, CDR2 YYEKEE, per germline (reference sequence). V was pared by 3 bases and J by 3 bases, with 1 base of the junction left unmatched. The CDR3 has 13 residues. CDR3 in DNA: TGTGCCAGCAGCTCACAGGGGGACTATGGCTACACCTTC. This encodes CASSSQGDYGYTF.

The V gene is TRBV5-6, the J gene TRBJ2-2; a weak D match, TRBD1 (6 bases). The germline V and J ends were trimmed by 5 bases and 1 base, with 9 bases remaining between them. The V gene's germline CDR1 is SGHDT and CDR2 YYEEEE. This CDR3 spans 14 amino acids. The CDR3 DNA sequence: TGTGCCAGCAGGCTGGGACAGAACACCGGGGAGCTGTTTTTT. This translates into CASRLGQNTGELFF.

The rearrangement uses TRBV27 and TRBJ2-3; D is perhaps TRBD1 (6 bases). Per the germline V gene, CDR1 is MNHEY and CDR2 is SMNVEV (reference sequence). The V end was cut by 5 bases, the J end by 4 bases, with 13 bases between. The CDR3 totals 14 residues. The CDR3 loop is CASSRRQVADTQYF. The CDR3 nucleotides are TGTGCCAGCAGTCGGCGACAGGTCGCAGATACGCAGTATTTT.

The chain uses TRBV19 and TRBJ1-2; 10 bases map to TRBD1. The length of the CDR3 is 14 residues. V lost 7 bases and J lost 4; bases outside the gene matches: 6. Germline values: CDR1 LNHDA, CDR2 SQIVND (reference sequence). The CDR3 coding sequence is TGTGCCAGTATCTCGGACAGGGGGTTCTATGGCTACACCTTC. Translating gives CASISDRGFYGYTF.

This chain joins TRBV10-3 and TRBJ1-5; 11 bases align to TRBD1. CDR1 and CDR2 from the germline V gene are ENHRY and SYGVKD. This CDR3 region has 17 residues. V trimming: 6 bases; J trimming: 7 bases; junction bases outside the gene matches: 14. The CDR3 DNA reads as TGTGCCATCAGCTCACACTCCGGGACAGGGGGTAGGCAGCCCCAGCATTTT. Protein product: CAISSHSGTGGRQPQHF.